The source of this T cell receptor beta chain is a study of CD8+ T cells in alopecia areata. The overall study: The study gave tofacitinib for 6 to 18 months, then 6 months off drug. Study-level results: Normal scalp showed lower clonality than lesional scalp, especially alopecia totalis/universalis.

About this clone itself: Its antigen is undetermined.

Germline V CDR1 and CDR2: SNHLY, FYNNEI. Trimming left V 3 bases short and J 2 bases short, with 15 bases between. The CDR3 runs 16 residues. Lesional scalp punch biopsies and peripheral blood were collected from alopecia areata patients. It was from PBMCs that CD4+ and CD8+ T cells were sorted. RNA, once extracted, was reverse transcribed into cDNA for use as the sequencing template. Clones were sequenced by immunoSEQ multiplex PCR, and TCRdb holds only the in-frame ones, with some missing. Among 150,000 or so clones listed, 40% to 50% were seen once. This receptor was taken from a human donor with alopecia areata. The chain uses TRBV2 and TRBJ2-3, with D hard to call. The sample comprised CD4+ T cells sorted from blood. CDR3 sequence reads: CASSDVDPRPTDTQYF. CDR3 nucleotides: TGTGCCAGCAGTGACGTGGATCCGCGACCCACAGATACGCAGTATTTT.